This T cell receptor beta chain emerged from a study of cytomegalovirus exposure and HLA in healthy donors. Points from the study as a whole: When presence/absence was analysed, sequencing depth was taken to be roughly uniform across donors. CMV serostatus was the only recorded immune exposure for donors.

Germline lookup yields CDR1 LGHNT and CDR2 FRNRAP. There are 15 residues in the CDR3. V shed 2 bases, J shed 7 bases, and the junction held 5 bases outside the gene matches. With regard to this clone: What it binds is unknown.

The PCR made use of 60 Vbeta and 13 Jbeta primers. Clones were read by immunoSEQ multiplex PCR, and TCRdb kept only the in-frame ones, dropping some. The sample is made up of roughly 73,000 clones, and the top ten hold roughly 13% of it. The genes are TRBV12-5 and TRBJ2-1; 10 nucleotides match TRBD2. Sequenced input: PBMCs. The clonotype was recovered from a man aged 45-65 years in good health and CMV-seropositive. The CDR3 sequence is CASGLILAGANEQFF. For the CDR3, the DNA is TGTGCTAGTGGTTTGATCCTAGCGGGGGCTAATGAGCAGTTCTTC. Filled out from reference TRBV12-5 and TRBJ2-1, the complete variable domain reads DARVTQTPRHKVTEMGQEVTMRCQPILGHNTVFWYRQTMMQGLELLAYFRNRAPLDDSGMPKDRFSAEMPDATLATLKIQPSEPRDSAVYFCASGLILAGANEQFFGPGTRLTVL.